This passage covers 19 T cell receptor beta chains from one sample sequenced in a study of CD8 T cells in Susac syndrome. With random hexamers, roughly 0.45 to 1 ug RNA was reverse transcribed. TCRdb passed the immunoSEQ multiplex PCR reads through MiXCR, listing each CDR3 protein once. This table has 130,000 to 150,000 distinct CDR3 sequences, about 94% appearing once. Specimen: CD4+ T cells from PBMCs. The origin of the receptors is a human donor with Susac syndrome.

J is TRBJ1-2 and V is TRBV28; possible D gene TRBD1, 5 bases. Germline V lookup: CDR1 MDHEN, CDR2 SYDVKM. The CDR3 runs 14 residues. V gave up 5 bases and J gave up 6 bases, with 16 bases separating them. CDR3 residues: CASSRSSRQHGYTF. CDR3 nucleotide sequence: TGTGCCAGCAGTCGTTCGTCAAGACAGCATGGCTACACCTTC.

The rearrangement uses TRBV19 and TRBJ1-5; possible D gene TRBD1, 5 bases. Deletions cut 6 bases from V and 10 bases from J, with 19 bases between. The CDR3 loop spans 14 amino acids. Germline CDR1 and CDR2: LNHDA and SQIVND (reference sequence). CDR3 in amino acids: CASSETTAKAPQHF. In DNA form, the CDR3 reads TGTGCCAGTAGCGAAACGACAGCCAAGGCTCCCCAGCATTTT.

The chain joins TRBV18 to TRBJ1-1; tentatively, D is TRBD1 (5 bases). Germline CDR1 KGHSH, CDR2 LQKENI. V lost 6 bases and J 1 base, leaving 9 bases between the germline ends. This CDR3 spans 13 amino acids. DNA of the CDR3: TGTGCCAGCTCTCCGGGGGGGAACACTGAAGCTTTCTTT. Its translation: CASSPGGNTEAFF.

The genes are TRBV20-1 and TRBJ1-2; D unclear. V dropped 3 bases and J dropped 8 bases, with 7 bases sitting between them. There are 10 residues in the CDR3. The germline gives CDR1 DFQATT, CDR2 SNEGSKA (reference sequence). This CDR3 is CSARYDGYTF. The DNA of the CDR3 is TGCAGTGCTAGGTACGACGGCTACACCTTC.

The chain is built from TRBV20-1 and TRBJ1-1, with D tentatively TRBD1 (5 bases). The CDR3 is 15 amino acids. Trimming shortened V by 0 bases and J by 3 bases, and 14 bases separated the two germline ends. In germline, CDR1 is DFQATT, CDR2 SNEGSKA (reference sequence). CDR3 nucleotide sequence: TGCAGTGCTAGAGAGGGCTGGGGGAGAGACACTGAAGCTTTCTTT. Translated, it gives CSAREGWGRDTEAFF.

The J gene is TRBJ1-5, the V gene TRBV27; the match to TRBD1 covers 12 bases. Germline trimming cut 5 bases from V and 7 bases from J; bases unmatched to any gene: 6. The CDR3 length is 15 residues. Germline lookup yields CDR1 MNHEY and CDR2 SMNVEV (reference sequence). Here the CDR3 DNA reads TGTGCCAGCAGTGTTGGGACAGGGGGCGGGCAGCCCCAGCATTTT. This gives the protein CASSVGTGGGQPQHF.

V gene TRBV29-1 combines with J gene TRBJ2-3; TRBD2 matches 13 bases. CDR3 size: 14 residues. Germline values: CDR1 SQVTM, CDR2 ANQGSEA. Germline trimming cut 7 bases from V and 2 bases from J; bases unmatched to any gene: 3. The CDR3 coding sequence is TGCAGCGCGGGACTAGCGGGACCCACAGATACGCAGTATTTT. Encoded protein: CSAGLAGPTDTQYF.

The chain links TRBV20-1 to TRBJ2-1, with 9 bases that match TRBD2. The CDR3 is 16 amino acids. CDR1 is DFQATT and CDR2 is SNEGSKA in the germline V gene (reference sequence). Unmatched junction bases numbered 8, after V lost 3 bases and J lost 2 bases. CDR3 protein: CSASGLAGSPYNEQFF. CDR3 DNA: TGCAGTGCTAGCGGTCTAGCGGGATCACCCTACAATGAGCAGTTCTTC.

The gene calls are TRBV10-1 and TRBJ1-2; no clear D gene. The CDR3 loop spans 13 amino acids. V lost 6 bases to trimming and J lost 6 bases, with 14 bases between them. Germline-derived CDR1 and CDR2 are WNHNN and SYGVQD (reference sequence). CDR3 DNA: TGCGCCAGCAGAGTGGTCATGGGGAATGGCTACACCTTC. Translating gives CASRVVMGNGYTF.

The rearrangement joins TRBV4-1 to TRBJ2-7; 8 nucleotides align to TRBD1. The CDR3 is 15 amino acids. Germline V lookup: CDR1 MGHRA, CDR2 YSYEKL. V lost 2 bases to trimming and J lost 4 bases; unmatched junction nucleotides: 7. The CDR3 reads CASSQSGTGRYEQYF. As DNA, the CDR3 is TGCGCCAGCAGCCAATCCGGGACAGGTCGGTACGAGCAGTACTTC.

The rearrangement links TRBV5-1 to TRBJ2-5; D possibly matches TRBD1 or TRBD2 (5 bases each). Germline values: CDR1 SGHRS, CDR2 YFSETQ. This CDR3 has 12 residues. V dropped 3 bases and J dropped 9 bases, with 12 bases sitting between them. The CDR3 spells CASSSERGAQYF. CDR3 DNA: TGCGCCAGCAGCTCGGAACGAGGGGCCCAGTACTTC.

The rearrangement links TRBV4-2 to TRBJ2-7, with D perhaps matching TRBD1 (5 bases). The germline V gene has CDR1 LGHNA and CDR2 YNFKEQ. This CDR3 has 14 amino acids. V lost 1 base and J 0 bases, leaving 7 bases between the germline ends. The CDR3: CASSQGTNSYEQYF. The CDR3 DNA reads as TGTGCCAGCAGCCAAGGGACAAACTCCTACGAGCAGTACTTC.

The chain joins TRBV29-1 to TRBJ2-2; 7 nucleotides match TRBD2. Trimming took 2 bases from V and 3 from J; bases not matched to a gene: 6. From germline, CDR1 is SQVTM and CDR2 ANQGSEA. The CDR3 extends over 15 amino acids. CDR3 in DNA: TGCAGCGTTGAAAAGGGGACTACACACACCGGGGAGCTGTTTTTT. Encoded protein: CSVEKGTTHTGELFF.

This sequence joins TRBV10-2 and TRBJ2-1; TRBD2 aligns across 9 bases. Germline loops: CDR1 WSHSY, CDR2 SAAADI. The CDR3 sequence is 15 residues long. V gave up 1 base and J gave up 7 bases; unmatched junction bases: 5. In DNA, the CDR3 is TGCGCCAGCAGTGAGTGGGCGGGAGGGTCTAATGAGCAGTTCTTC. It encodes CASSEWAGGSNEQFF.

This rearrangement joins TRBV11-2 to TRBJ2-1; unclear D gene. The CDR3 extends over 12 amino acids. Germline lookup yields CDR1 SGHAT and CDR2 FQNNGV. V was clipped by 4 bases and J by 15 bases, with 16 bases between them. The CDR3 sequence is CASSSALGHPFF. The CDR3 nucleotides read TGTGCCAGCAGCTCTGCCCTGGGTCACCCGTTCTTC.

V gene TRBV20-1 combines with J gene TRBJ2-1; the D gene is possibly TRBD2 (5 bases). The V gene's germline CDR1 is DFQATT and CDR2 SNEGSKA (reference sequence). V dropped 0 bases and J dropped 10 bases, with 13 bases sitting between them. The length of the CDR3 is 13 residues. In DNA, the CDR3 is TGCAGTGCTAGAGATCAGTCTGGCGGGGAGCAGTTCTTC. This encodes CSARDQSGGEQFF.

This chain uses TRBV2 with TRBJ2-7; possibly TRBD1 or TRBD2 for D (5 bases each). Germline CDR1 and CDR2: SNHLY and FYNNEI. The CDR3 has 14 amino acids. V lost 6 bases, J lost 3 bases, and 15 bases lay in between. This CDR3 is CASSQRGAGYEQYF. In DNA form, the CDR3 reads TGTGCCAGCAGCCAAAGAGGGGCCGGCTACGAGCAGTACTTC.

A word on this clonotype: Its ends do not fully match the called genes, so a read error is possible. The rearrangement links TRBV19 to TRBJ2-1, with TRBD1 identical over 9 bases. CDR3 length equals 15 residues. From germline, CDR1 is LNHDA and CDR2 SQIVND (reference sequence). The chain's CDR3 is CASSIGQGSYNEQFF. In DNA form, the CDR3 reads TGTGCCAGTAGCATAGGACAGGGGTCCTACAATGAGCAGTTCTTC. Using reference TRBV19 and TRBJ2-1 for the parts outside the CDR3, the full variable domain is DGGITQSPKYLFRKEGQNVTLSCEQNLNHDAMYWYRQDPGQGLRLIYYSQIVNDFQKGDIAEGYSVSREKKESFPLTVTSAQKNPTAFYLCASSIGQGSYNEQFFGPGTRLTVL.

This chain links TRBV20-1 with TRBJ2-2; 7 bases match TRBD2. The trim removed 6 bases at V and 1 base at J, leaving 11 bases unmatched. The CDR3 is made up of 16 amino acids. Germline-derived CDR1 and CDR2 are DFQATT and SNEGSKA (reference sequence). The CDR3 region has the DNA TGCAGTGCAACAAGTCGGCGGGAGTGGAACACCGGGGAGCTGTTTTTT. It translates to CSATSRREWNTGELFF.